This T cell receptor beta chain stems from a study of tumor-infiltrating lymphocytes in primary liver carcinoma. Study-level information: Patients included men and women of 30 to 69 years.

The V end lost 4 bases, the J end lost 1 base, and 17 bases lay between the germline ends. CDR1 is MDHEN, CDR2 SYDVKM, per germline. The CDR3 is 17 amino acids. This clonotype was observed a handful of times. Its matching antigen is unknown. TCR beta cDNA was reverse-transcribed from 400 to 500 ng of total RNA. The reaction used a constant-region primer and ProtoScript II reverse transcriptase. Library construction for TCR beta comprised three nested multiplex PCR rounds performed with slightly modified ARM-PCR. TRBV1-TRBV30 forward primers paired with a C-beta reverse primer were used in the first two PCR rounds, which ran roughly 10 cycles each. TCRdb re-derived calls from the multiplex PCR reads in MiXCR, one entry per CDR3 protein. Of around 19,000 distinct CDR3 sequences in the sample, almost 80% were seen once. Study observations and caveats: Tumors had a top-250-clone fraction that was significantly higher than blood (p = 0.039). Researchers found tumor-adjacent and tumor-blood pairs overlapped less than tumor region pairs. Found in all five tumor regions were only about 7.5-24% of top clones.

Between roughly 20 and 33 mg of unsorted bulk tissue served as the source from which RNA and DNA were co-extracted. Input material: liver tumor tissue from sampling region 4. Subset here: tumor region T4, right-lateral pole. The sequence came from a woman aged 25 to 45 with primary liver carcinoma and hepatitis B virus infection. V usage is TRBV28 and J usage is TRBJ2-1; no clear D gene. In DNA, the CDR3 is TGTGCCAGCAGTTCACCGTTGGAGACCAGTTCCTACAATGAGCAGTTCTTC. It encodes CASSSPLETSSYNEQFF.